A single sample is the source of the 14 T cell receptor beta chains below, sequenced in a study of blood T cells in healthy people across ages. It was with a sample-barcoded 5' primer and a J-beta primer mix that a second PCR of roughly 7 to 12 cycles was run. MiXCR, run by TCRdb on the 5' RACE reads, gives a single entry per CDR3 protein. The table has approximately 1.5 million distinct CDR3 sequences, about 31% seen once. The sequencing input was blood. The source is a woman aged 25 to 39 in good health.

This clonotype was seen a few times. The chain joins TRBV9 to TRBJ2-4, with a possible D match to TRBD1 (6 bases). The CDR3 spans 19 residues. Between the trimmed V and J ends, which lost 4 bases and 1 base, there was a span of 24 bases. Germline loops: CDR1 SGDLS, CDR2 YYNGEE. The CDR3 sequence: CASSRILLTGSLAKNIQYF. The DNA for the CDR3 is TGTGCCAGCAGCCGAATACTCTTGACAGGTTCGCTTGCCAAAAACATTCAGTACTTC.

The chain uses TRBV5-1 and TRBJ2-7, with 11 bases that match TRBD2. J gave up 1 base and V 1 base, and 13 bases lay outside the gene matches. CDR1 is SGHRS, CDR2 YFSETQ, per germline. The length of the CDR3 is 19 residues. CDR3 sequence: CASSLFTSGRPGGSYEQYF. The CDR3 coding sequence is TGCGCCAGCAGCTTGTTTACTAGCGGGAGACCCGGCGGGTCCTACGAGCAGTACTTC.

This clonotype was recorded a few times. The gene calls are TRBV5-1 and TRBJ1-1; D is possibly TRBD1 (5 bases). Germline values: CDR1 SGHRS, CDR2 YFSETQ. V lost 4 bases to trimming and J lost 5 bases, with 18 bases between them. The CDR3 loop spans 15 amino acids. The CDR3, as DNA: TGCGCCAGCAGCGCTACTCAGGGTGGCGGGACTGAAGCTTTCTTT. It specifies CASSATQGGGTEAFF.

The V call is TRBV5-1, the J call TRBJ2-7; TRBD1 agrees at 8 bases. The V and J ends lost 1 base and 5 bases, in that order; junction bases with no gene match: 11. Germline-derived CDR1 and CDR2 are SGHRS and YFSETQ. The CDR3 consists of 16 residues. The CDR3 loop is CASSLSPGTGRHEQYF. The DNA for the CDR3 is TGCGCCAGCAGCTTGTCCCCCGGGACAGGTCGCCACGAGCAGTACTTC.

This chain uses TRBV20-1 with TRBJ2-7; 7 bases align to TRBD1. Per the germline V gene, CDR1 is DFQATT and CDR2 is SNEGSKA (reference sequence). Trimming removed 3 bases from V and 3 bases from J; junction bases left unmatched: 14. The CDR3 loop spans 16 amino acids. The CDR3 here is CSASSRDSSTYYEQYF. CDR3 DNA sequence: TGCAGTGCTAGTTCCCGGGACAGTTCAACTTACTACGAGCAGTACTTC.

The chain links TRBV4-1 to TRBJ2-7, with D maybe TRBD2 (6 bases). The CDR3 consists of 16 residues. Germline loops: CDR1 MGHRA, CDR2 YSYEKL. The V end was cut by 4 bases, the J end by 2 bases, with 18 bases between. The CDR3 DNA reads as TGCGCCAGCAGCCGGAGAGGTAGGGACTCCACCTACGAGCAGTACTTC. As protein: CASSRRGRDSTYEQYF.

This clonotype was picked up many times. This sequence joins TRBV4-1 and TRBJ2-7; D not resolved. Germline-derived CDR1 and CDR2 are MGHRA and YSYEKL. Trimming cost V 1 base and J 4 bases, with 14 bases left between them. The CDR3 length is 15 residues. This CDR3 is CASSQGQAILYEQYF. CDR3 coding DNA: TGCGCCAGCAGCCAAGGTCAGGCAATTCTATACGAGCAGTACTTC.

The V call is TRBV3-1, the J call TRBJ2-7; 9 positions match TRBD1. This CDR3 contains 14 residues. CDR1 and CDR2 (germline): LGHDT, YNNKEL (reference sequence). J was trimmed by 3 bases and V by 5 bases; bases with no gene match: 5. CDR3 nucleotides: TGTGCCAGCAGCTACGACAGGGGGGACTACGAGCAGTACTTC. Its protein is CASSYDRGDYEQYF.

The chain joins TRBV6-1 to TRBJ2-3; 8 bases agree with TRBD2. CDR3 length: 14 residues. Germline lookup yields CDR1 MNHNS and CDR2 SASEGT. The trim removed 3 bases at V and 9 bases at J, leaving 8 bases unmatched. CDR3 sequence: CASSDQRGWGTQYF. The CDR3 nucleotides read TGTGCCAGCAGTGATCAGCGGGGGTGGGGAACGCAGTATTTT.

The chain recombines TRBV6-1 with TRBJ2-7; D is perhaps TRBD2 (5 bases). Germline values: CDR1 MNHNS, CDR2 SASEGT. The V and J ends lost 6 bases and 0 bases respectively, with 27 bases between them. The CDR3 length is 19 residues. The CDR3 bases are TGTGCCAGCAGCCCGAGACCGGCCGGCTCCGGGGTACTCTCCTACGAGCAGTACTTC. Protein sequence: CASSPRPAGSGVLSYEQYF.

This clonotype was seen many times. Here the CDR3 DNA reads TGTGCCAGCAGCCAGCAGGGTAGCGGCTACACCTTC. It codes for CASSQQGSGYTF. The chain combines TRBV3-1 with TRBJ1-2; D is possibly TRBD1 (5 bases). Germline lookup yields CDR1 LGHDT and CDR2 YNNKEL (reference sequence). This CDR3 comprises 12 residues. Deletions cut 3 bases from V and 8 bases from J, with 10 bases between.

This clonotype was counted between two and nine times. The chain couples TRBV20-1 to TRBJ1-2; 9 bases align to TRBD1. V lost 6 bases to trimming and J lost 5 bases; unmatched junction nucleotides: 10. This CDR3 region has 14 residues. The germline V gene encodes CDR1 DFQATT and CDR2 SNEGSKA (reference sequence). CDR3 DNA sequence: TGCAGTGCCTCCGGGACAGGGAGGGAGTATGGCTACACCTTC. Protein product: CSASGTGREYGYTF.

This clonotype appeared many times. The rearrangement joins TRBV27 to TRBJ2-1; 7 bases line up with TRBD1. Germline values: CDR1 MNHEY, CDR2 SMNVEV (reference sequence). The CDR3 is made up of 15 amino acids. V dropped 4 bases and J dropped 1; count of bases not matched to a gene: 4. CDR3 coding DNA: TGTGCCAGCAGTTCGACAGGGCGATCCTACAATGAGCAGTTCTTC. This translates into CASSSTGRSYNEQFF.

A word on this clonotype: A much larger clone differs by one base, so this may be a read error. The gene calls are TRBV4-1 and TRBJ2-3; TRBD2 might be the D (6 bases). The CDR3 totals 16 residues. V was trimmed by 1 base and J by 2 bases, leaving 13 bases between them. CDR1 is MGHRA and CDR2 is YSYEKL in the germline V gene. CDR3 in amino acids: CASSQVCGEITDTQYF. DNA of the CDR3: TGCGCCAGCAGCCAAGTTTGCGGGGAGATCACAGATACGCAGTATTTT.